This record covers a single T cell receptor (beta chain). What it binds is unknown. Germline values: CDR1 SGHTA, CDR2 FQGTGA. The CDR3 sequence is 18 residues long. V was clipped by 4 bases and J by 0 bases; unmatched bases: 9. The data stem from a study of beta chain features in type 1 diabetes. Study-level findings and limits: For Type 1 diabetes patients, all four CD4+ subsets carried TCRB CDR3s that were moderately but significantly shorter. Individuals with type 1 diabetes displayed fewer insertions and more deletions at VDJ junctions.

Expressed TCRB transcripts were sequenced because the entire RNA isolate underwent reverse transcription. Data came from immunoSEQ multiplex PCR; TCRdb stores just in-frame clones and leaves some out. The sample consists of roughly 400,000 clones, over 8.5% of them appearing once. The V call is TRBV7-3, the J call TRBJ2-6; 7 nucleotides agree with TRBD2. This clonotype was sampled from a man aged 25-45 years with type 1 diabetes. The sequencing input was central memory CD4+ T cells from blood. The CDR3 region is CASSYQSRGVSGANVLTF. CDR3 DNA sequence: TGTGCCAGCAGCTACCAGAGCCGGGGGGTCTCTGGGGCCAACGTCCTGACTTTC.